This TCR beta chain comes out of a study of T-cell reconstitution after alpha-beta-depleted transplantation in children. Broader study findings: After transplant, at about two months, alpha-beta T cells were reportedly derived from several hundred expanded graft clones. TCRbeta diversity was high at day 60 in some patients (a result of surviving recipient T cells and thymic progenitors). T-cell counts and diversity were attributed mostly to newly produced T cells one year after transplant.

The TCRbeta library was prepared with unique molecular identifiers. TCRdb redid the calling of the PCR reads with MiXCR, one entry per CDR3 protein. The profile shows about a million distinct CDR3 sequences, under 30% of them singletons. This clonotype appeared a few times. Antigen unknown. A junction end diverges from the germline sequence, so it may reflect a read error. Looked up from germline, CDR1 is SGHDT and CDR2 is YYEEEE. The CDR3 consists of 15 residues. The specimen comprised PBMCs, mostly from graft donor cells, sampled 360 days after TCRalphabeta/CD19-depleted stem cell transplant. The TCR was taken from a boy younger than two who had a stem cell transplant for SCID, so the T cells may come from the graft donor. V gene TRBV5-6 combines with J gene TRBJ2-5; the D gene is possibly TRBD2 (6 bases). CDR3 sequence: CASRLRGRSKESQYF. The CDR3 region has the DNA TGTGCCAGCAGGTTGCGGGGACGATCCAAAGAGTCCCAGTACTTC.